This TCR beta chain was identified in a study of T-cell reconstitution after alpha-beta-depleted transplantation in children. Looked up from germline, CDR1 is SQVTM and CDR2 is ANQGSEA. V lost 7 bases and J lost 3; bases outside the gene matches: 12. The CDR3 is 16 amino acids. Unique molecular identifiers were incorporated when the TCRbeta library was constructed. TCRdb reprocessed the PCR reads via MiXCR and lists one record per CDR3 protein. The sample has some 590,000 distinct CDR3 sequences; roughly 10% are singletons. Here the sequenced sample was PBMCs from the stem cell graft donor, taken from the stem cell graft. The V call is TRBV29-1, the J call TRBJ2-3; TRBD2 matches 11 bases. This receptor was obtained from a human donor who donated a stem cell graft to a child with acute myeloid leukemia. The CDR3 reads CSAARGSGRVTDTQYF. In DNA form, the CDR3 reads TGCAGCGCCGCCCGGGGTAGCGGGAGGGTGACAGATACGCAGTATTTT.